The 6 T cell receptor beta chains below all came from one sample that was sequenced in a study of cytomegalovirus exposure and HLA in healthy donors. Primers included in the PCR were 60 Vbeta and 13 Jbeta primers. Clones were sequenced by immunoSEQ multiplex PCR, and TCRdb holds only the in-frame ones, with some missing. This repertoire shows approximately 79,000 clones, more than 60% found once; its top ten account for about 5.5%. The specimen sequenced was PBMCs. The receptors here all came from a male donor in good health and CMV-seropositive.

This clone was found a few times. The chain is built from TRBV2 and TRBJ2-7; 7 nucleotides line up with TRBD1. V trimming: 10 bases; J trimming: 3 bases; junction bases outside the gene matches: 9. Per germline, CDR1 SNHLY and CDR2 FYNNEI. The CDR3 runs to 13 residues. CDR3 residues: CATRGQTNYEQYF. CDR3 DNA sequence: TGTGCCACCCGGGGACAGACTAACTACGAGCAGTACTTC. Using reference TRBV2 and TRBJ2-7 for the parts outside the CDR3, the full variable domain is EPEVTQTPSHQVTQMGQEVILRCVPISNHLYFYWYRQILGQKVEFLVSFYNNEISEKSEIFDDQFSVERPDGSNFTLKIRSTKLEDSAMYFCATRGQTNYEQYFGPGTRLTVT.

The chain combines TRBV11-2 with TRBJ1-5, with 8 bases that match TRBD1. The CDR3 consists of 13 residues. The junction had 1 base not matched to a gene; V was cut back by 5 bases and J by 4 bases. The germline CDR1 and CDR2 sequences are SGHAT and FQNNGV. The CDR3 is CASSRDRNQPQHF. The DNA for the CDR3 is TGTGCCAGCAGCCGGGACAGGAATCAGCCCCAGCATTTT.

V gene TRBV6-5 combines with J gene TRBJ1-1; TRBD1 matches at 7 bases. Germline trimming cut 5 bases from V and 10 bases from J; bases unmatched to any gene: 13. There are 14 residues in the CDR3. Germline values: CDR1 MNHEY, CDR2 SVGAGI. The CDR3: CASSAGQATGGAFF. DNA of the CDR3: TGTGCCAGCAGTGCAGGACAGGCTACCGGGGGAGCTTTCTTT.

The rearrangement uses TRBV27 and TRBJ2-1; 8 nucleotides line up with TRBD1. Losses at the gene ends were 2 bases for V and 1 base for J; bases not matched to a gene: 4. The CDR3 runs 16 residues. Germline lookup yields CDR1 MNHEY and CDR2 SMNVEV (reference sequence). The CDR3 region has the DNA TGTGCCAGCAGTTTAAGGCAGGGGGCATCCTACAATGAGCAGTTCTTC. It is translated as CASSLRQGASYNEQFF.

The rearrangement uses TRBV15 and TRBJ2-5, with a weak D call TRBD1 (6 bases). The ends were cut back, 5 bases at V and 3 bases at J, with 10 bases in the middle. The CDR3 is 13 amino acids. Germline V lookup: CDR1 LNHNV, CDR2 YYDKDF (reference sequence). As DNA, the CDR3 is TGTGCCACCAGCGGCAACAGGGAAGAGACCCAGTACTTC. Amino acid sequence: CATSGNREETQYF. Using reference TRBV15 and TRBJ2-5 for the parts outside the CDR3, the full variable domain is DAMVIQNPRYQVTQFGKPVTLSCSQTLNHNVMYWYQQKSSQAPKLLFHYYDKDFNNEADTPDNFQSRRPNTSFCFLDIRSPGLGDTAMYLCATSGNREETQYFGPGTRLLVL.

This clone was counted only a few times. CDR3 residues: CASSPQAGSGYTF. The CDR3 bases are TGTGCCAGCAGCCCGCAGGCCGGGAGTGGCTACACCTTC. This chain connects TRBV9 to TRBJ1-2; D uncertain. The V end lost 4 bases, the J end lost 7 bases, and 14 bases lay between the germline ends. The CDR3 is 13 residues long. Germline V CDR1 and CDR2: SGDLS, YYNGEE.